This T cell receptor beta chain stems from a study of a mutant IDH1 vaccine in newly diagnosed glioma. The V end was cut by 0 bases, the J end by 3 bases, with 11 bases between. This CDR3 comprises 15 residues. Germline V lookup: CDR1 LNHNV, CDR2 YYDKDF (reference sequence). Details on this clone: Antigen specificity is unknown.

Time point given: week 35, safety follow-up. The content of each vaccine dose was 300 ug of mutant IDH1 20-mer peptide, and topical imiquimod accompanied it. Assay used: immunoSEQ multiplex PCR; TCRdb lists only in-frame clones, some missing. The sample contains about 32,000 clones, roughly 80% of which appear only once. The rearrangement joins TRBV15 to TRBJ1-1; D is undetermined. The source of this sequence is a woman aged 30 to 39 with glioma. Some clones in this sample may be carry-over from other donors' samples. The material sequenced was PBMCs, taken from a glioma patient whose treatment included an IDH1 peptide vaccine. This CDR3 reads CATSRDARPDTEAFF. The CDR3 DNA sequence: TGTGCCACCAGCAGAGATGCACGGCCGGACACTGAAGCTTTCTTT.